These 11 T cell receptor beta chains share one sample of origin, sequenced in a study of T cell responses to AZD1222 COVID-19 vaccine. Profiling relied on immunoSEQ multiplex PCR, and the TCRdb table lists in-frame clones only, not all of them. Of 100,000 to 150,000 clones listed, 80% to 90% are singletons. Sequences were derived from peripheral blood, sampled on day 0 of AZD1222 vaccination. These receptors all come from an adult in good health.

The J gene is TRBJ2-1, the V gene TRBV6-2 or TRBV6-3, with 10 bases aligning to TRBD2. This CDR3 region has 17 residues. Trimming at V came to 0 bases and at J to 4 bases, leaving 6 bases not matched to a gene. Per germline, CDR1 MNHEY and CDR2 SVGEGT. This CDR3 reads CASSYSATSGAYNEQFF. The CDR3 coding sequence is TGTGCCAGCAGTTACTCTGCTACTAGCGGGGCATACAATGAGCAGTTCTTC.

The chain has TRBV6-8 and TRBJ1-2; a weak D match, TRBD1 (5 bases). Per germline, CDR1 MNHGY and CDR2 SAAAGT. V was cut by 6 bases and J by 12 bases, with 23 bases left in between. The CDR3 contains 14 residues. The CDR3, as DNA: TGTGCCAGCAGCTGCTCCGGGACCCCCTCGCTGCACACCTTC. It is translated as CASSCSGTPSLHTF.

The chain carries TRBV7-8 and TRBJ2-3; a possible D gene is TRBD2 (6 bases). The V end lost 3 bases, the J end lost 4 bases, and 8 bases lay between the germline ends. The CDR3 is 13 residues long. The germline gives CDR1 SGHVS, CDR2 FQNEAQ. The chain's CDR3 is CASSFASADTQYF. In DNA form, the CDR3 reads TGTGCCAGCAGCTTTGCTAGCGCAGATACGCAGTATTTT. Full variable domain (missing parts from reference TRBV7-8 and TRBJ2-3): GAGVSQSPRYKVAKRGQDVALRCDPISGHVSLFWYQQALGQGPEFLTYFQNEAQLDKSGLPSDRFFAERPEGSVSTLKIQRTQQEDSAVYLCASSFASADTQYFGPGTRLTVL.

The rearrangement joins TRBV28 to TRBJ1-5, with D perhaps TRBD1 (5 bases). With 0 bases removed from V and 7 bases from J, the gap between germline ends came to 10 bases. The CDR3 sequence is 14 residues long. Germline CDR1 reads MDHEN; CDR2 reads SYDVKM. This CDR3 is CASSLWGGDQPQHF. The CDR3 DNA sequence: TGTGCCAGCAGTTTATGGGGGGGGGACCAGCCCCAGCATTTT.

DNA of the CDR3: TGTGCCAGCAGCTTGGGGCAGGGCCTGAACACCGGGGAGCTGTTTTTT. Translating gives CASSLGQGLNTGELFF. The chain couples TRBV5-4 to TRBJ2-2, with a possible D match to TRBD1 (5 bases). V was pared by 0 bases and J by 1 base, with 10 bases between. Per the germline V gene, CDR1 is SGHNT and CDR2 is YYREEE (reference sequence). This CDR3 has 16 residues.

This chain connects TRBV2 to TRBJ2-5, with 8 bases identical to TRBD1. The ends lost 4 bases at V and 5 bases at J; junction bases unmatched: 6. This CDR3 comprises 14 residues. Germline V gene lookup returns CDR1 SNHLY and CDR2 FYNNEI. The CDR3 spells CASSVDRAEETQYF. The DNA of the CDR3 is TGTGCCAGCAGTGTGGACAGGGCTGAGGAGACCCAGTACTTC.

CDR3 DNA: TGCGCCAGCAGCGCCCCTTCCGGGAGATCCTACAATGAGCAGTTCTTC. Protein: CASSAPSGRSYNEQFF. The chain recombines TRBV5-1 with TRBJ2-1; possible D gene TRBD2, 6 bases. The length of the CDR3 is 16 residues. CDR1 and CDR2 (germline): SGHRS, YFSETQ. With 4 bases removed from V and 1 base from J, the gap between germline ends came to 15 bases.

The chain uses TRBV10-3 and TRBJ1-2; the match to TRBD1 covers 9 bases. Unmatched junction bases numbered 9, after V lost 6 bases and J lost 4 bases. The CDR3 is 15 amino acids. Germline loops: CDR1 ENHRY, CDR2 SYGVKD. The CDR3 nucleotides read TGTGCCATCAGCCCCGGGACAGGGTACGTCTATGGCTACACCTTC. Residues: CAISPGTGYVYGYTF.

Only a few counts were recorded for this clone. The chain combines TRBV28 with TRBJ1-4, with 7 bases identical to TRBD1. After removal of 5 bases from V and 2 bases from J, the junction contained 2 bases not matched to a gene. The CDR3 spans 14 residues. CDR1 is MDHEN, CDR2 SYDVKM, per germline. CDR3 loop: CASSPGQTNEKLFF. CDR3 nucleotide sequence: TGTGCCAGCAGTCCGGGACAGACTAATGAAAAACTGTTTTTT.

This chain links TRBV11-2 with TRBJ2-7, with TRBD2 matching over 11 bases. Per the germline V gene, CDR1 is SGHAT and CDR2 is FQNNGV. CDR3 length equals 15 residues. J was trimmed by 2 bases and V by 2 bases; bases with no gene match: 2. The CDR3 spells CASSLSSGGTYEQYF. The CDR3, as DNA: TGTGCCAGCAGCTTATCTAGCGGGGGGACCTACGAGCAGTACTTC.

The CDR3 DNA sequence: TGTGCCAGCAGCCGGCAGGCAACTAATGAAAAACTGTTTTTT. It translates to CASSRQATNEKLFF. This sequence joins TRBV3-1 (or the pseudogene TRBV3-2) and TRBJ1-4, with unresolved D. CDR3 length: 14 residues. CDR1 and CDR2 from the germline V gene are LGHDT and YNNKEL (reference sequence). Trimming took off 4 bases at V and 0 bases at J, with 6 bases between the two ends.